The 14 T cell receptor beta chains given below trace back to one sample, sequenced in a study of graft-versus-host responses after intestinal transplantation. Profiled with immunoSEQ multiplex PCR; TCRdb holds only in-frame clones, not every one. This table has roughly 120,000 clones, 85% to 95% appearing once. These TCRs are of unknown antigen specificity. Source: unstimulated CD8+ T cells sorted from spleen or lymph node cells, taken before intestinal transplant. These TCRs come from a human donor who received an intestinal transplant.

V gene TRBV28 combines with J gene TRBJ2-7; tentatively, D is TRBD2 (6 bases). V lost 3 bases, J lost 0 bases, and 12 bases lay in between. The CDR3 contains 15 residues. The germline CDR1 and CDR2 sequences are MDHEN and SYDVKM. CDR3 sequence (DNA): TGTGCCAGCAGTTTCCGGGACTTCTCCTCCTACGAGCAGTACTTC. Amino acids: CASSFRDFSSYEQYF.

The chain recombines TRBV29-1 with TRBJ1-1; 9 nucleotides match TRBD1. Germline V gene data show CDR1 as SQVTM and CDR2 as ANQGSEA. The trim removed 7 bases at V and 4 bases at J, leaving 4 bases unmatched. The CDR3 totals 12 residues. CDR3 amino acids: CSADRGITEAFF. The CDR3 DNA reads TGCAGCGCGGACAGGGGTATCACTGAAGCTTTCTTT.

The chain links TRBV6-5 to TRBJ2-7; TRBD1 matches 7 bases. CDR1 is MNHEY, CDR2 SVGAGI, per germline. The length of the CDR3 is 15 residues. After removal of 0 bases from V and 4 bases from J, the junction contained 6 bases not matched to a gene. CDR3 protein: CASSYSEGAVYEQYF. The CDR3 DNA is TGTGCCAGCAGTTACTCCGAGGGGGCAGTGTACGAGCAGTACTTC.

CDR3 bases: TGTGCCAGCAGTTTATCGTGGAGGGGGCGACAAAGCACAGATACGCAGTATTTT. This encodes CASSLSWRGRQSTDTQYF. The gene calls are TRBV27 and TRBJ2-3; possibly TRBD1 for D (7 bases). The germline gives CDR1 MNHEY, CDR2 SMNVEV (reference sequence). The CDR3 is 18 amino acids. Between the trimmed V and J ends, which lost 0 bases and 0 bases, there was a span of 16 bases.

The chain uses TRBV19 and TRBJ2-7; possible D gene TRBD1, 6 bases. Germline-derived CDR1 and CDR2 are LNHDA and SQIVND (reference sequence). The V and J ends lost 3 bases and 6 bases respectively, with 21 bases between them. This CDR3 has 16 amino acids. The CDR3 is CASSISWWDKSPEQYF. The CDR3 region has the DNA TGTGCCAGTAGTATTTCTTGGTGGGACAAGTCCCCCGAGCAGTACTTC.

The gene calls are TRBV28 and TRBJ2-5; maybe TRBD1 (5 bases). With the DNA end fitting TRBJ2-7 better, the J assignment may be wrong. CDR1 is MDHEN and CDR2 is SYDVKM in the germline V gene. This CDR3 comprises 13 residues. CDR3 protein: CASSQPGSYEQYF. The CDR3 nucleotides read TGTGCCAGCAGTCAGCCAGGGTCCTACGAGCAGTACTTC.

The V gene is TRBV4-2, the J gene TRBJ2-7; 7 positions agree with TRBD2. V lost 1 base to trimming and J lost 0 bases; unmatched junction nucleotides: 6. This CDR3 has 16 amino acids. CDR1 and CDR2 from the germline V gene are LGHNA and YNFKEQ. The CDR3, as DNA: TGTGCCAGCAGCCAAGGGACGGGCGGGAGCTCCTACGAGCAGTACTTC. The encoded protein is CASSQGTGGSSYEQYF.

The CDR3 bases are TGTGCCAGCAGCTCCCTCAAGACAGGGGTAAATGAAAAACTGTTTTTT. Translated: CASSSLKTGVNEKLFF. The chain links TRBV7-9 to TRBJ1-4, with 8 bases fitting TRBD1. This CDR3 is built from 16 residues. Germline V CDR1 and CDR2: SEHNR, FQNEAQ (reference sequence). V shed 4 bases, J shed 5 bases, and the junction held 9 bases outside the gene matches.

The J gene is TRBJ2-1, the V gene TRBV5-4; perhaps TRBD2 as D (5 bases). The CDR3 has 13 residues. Deletions cut 1 base from V and 6 bases from J, with 8 bases between. Germline loops: CDR1 SGHNT, CDR2 YYREEE (reference sequence). The CDR3 nucleotides are TGTGCCAGCAGCTTGATGGAGGTCAATGAGCAGTTCTTC. Translated, it gives CASSLMEVNEQFF.

The gene calls are TRBV7-9 and TRBJ2-1; D not resolved. The CDR3 has 11 amino acids. Per germline, CDR1 SEHNR and CDR2 FQNEAQ (reference sequence). Trimming took off 5 bases at V and 4 bases at J, with 3 bases between the two ends. This CDR3 is CASSDYNEQFF. CDR3 nucleotide sequence: TGTGCCAGCAGCGATTACAATGAGCAGTTCTTC.

This clone was seen only once. This sequence joins TRBV27 and TRBJ2-2, with a weak D call TRBD2 (6 bases). Germline CDR1 MNHEY, CDR2 SMNVEV (reference sequence). V gave up 6 bases and J gave up 4 bases, with 15 bases separating them. The CDR3 runs 15 residues. DNA for the CDR3: TGTGCCAGCAGAACCATTGGGGGGTTCACCGGGGAGCTGTTTTTT. Its protein product is CASRTIGGFTGELFF.

This clone was observed a single time. The chain joins TRBV6-5 to TRBJ1-1; the match to TRBD1 covers 10 bases. The V segment lost 6 bases and the J segment 10 bases; nucleotides outside the gene matches: 8. In germline, CDR1 is MNHEY, CDR2 SVGAGI. This CDR3 spans 13 amino acids. The CDR3 loop reads CASSPGTGVGAFF. Here the CDR3 DNA reads TGTGCCAGCAGCCCCGGGACAGGGGTAGGAGCTTTCTTT.

The chain is built from TRBV7-9 and TRBJ2-1; perhaps TRBD2 as D (6 bases). Trimming cost V 5 bases and J 8 bases, with 28 bases left between them. The CDR3 spans 18 residues. The V gene's germline CDR1 is SEHNR and CDR2 FQNEAQ (reference sequence). Here the CDR3 reads CASSPAPTRSGLGDEQFF. The DNA of the CDR3 is TGTGCCAGCAGCCCAGCCCCGACTAGATCGGGTCTAGGGGATGAGCAGTTCTTC.

This chain uses TRBV7-9 with TRBJ2-5; D remains unclear. CDR1 is SEHNR and CDR2 is FQNEAQ in the germline V gene (reference sequence). The V end lost 5 bases, the J end lost 11 bases, and 18 bases lay between the germline ends. The CDR3 is 13 amino acids. The CDR3 spells CASSPNSHSQQYF. Written as DNA, the CDR3 is TGTGCCAGCAGCCCCAATTCCCATAGCCAGCAGTACTTC.